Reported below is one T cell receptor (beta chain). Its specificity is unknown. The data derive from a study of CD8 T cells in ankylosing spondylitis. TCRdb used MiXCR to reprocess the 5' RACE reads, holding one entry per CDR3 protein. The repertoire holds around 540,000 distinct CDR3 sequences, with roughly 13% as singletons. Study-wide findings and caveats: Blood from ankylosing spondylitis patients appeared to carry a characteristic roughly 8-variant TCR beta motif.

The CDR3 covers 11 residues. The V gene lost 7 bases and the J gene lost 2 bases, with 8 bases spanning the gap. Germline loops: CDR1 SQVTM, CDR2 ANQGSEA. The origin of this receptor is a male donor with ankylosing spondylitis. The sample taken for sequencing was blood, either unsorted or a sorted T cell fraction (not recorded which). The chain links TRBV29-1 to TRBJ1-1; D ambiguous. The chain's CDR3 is CSADINTEAFF. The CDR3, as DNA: TGCAGCGCAGACATTAACACTGAAGCTTTCTTT.